Listed below are T cell receptor beta chains from one sample, sequenced in a study of a mutant IDH1 vaccine in newly diagnosed glioma. Generated by immunoSEQ multiplex PCR, the TCRdb table keeps only in-frame clones and is missing some. The sample lists 35,000 to 45,000 clones; about four fifths were seen once. Antigens for these TCRs are unknown. Sample: PBMCs, taken from a glioma patient whose treatment included an IDH1 peptide vaccine. The receptor source for this set is a middle-aged man with glioma. The CDR3 runs from the conserved cysteine through the conserved F or W. The order of the fields is J gene, clone size, V gene, D gene, CDR3 protein, CDR3 DNA. D genes are given only for firm matches. Clone size is given for some rows only: seen once, a few or many times, or a class if the clone is expanded.

>TRBJ2-2|NA|TRBV4-1|NA
CASSQALVTGELFF
TGCGCCAGCAGCCAAGCACTAGTCACCGGGGAGCTGTTTTTT
>TRBJ1-1|NA|TRBV15|TRBD1
CATSRVHRGEAEAFF
TGTGCCACCAGCAGAGTCCACAGGGGGGAGGCTGAAGCTTTCTTT
>TRBJ2-2|NA|TRBV9|TRBD1
CASREDRGHTGELFF
TGTGCCAGCAGAGAGGACAGGGGACACACCGGGGAGCTGTTTTTT
>TRBJ1-1|few|TRBV18|NA
CASSPRVEDTEAFF
TGTGCCAGCTCACCCAGGGTGGAGGACACTGAAGCTTTCTTT
>TRBJ2-3|NA|TRBV6-6|NA
CASSYGTDTQYF
TGTGCCAGCAGTTATGGCACAGATACGCAGTATTTT
>TRBJ2-7|NA|TRBV7-8|NA
CASGGTGSYEQYF
TGTGCCAGCGGGGGGACCGGATCCTACGAGCAGTACTTC
>TRBJ2-2|NA|TRBV19|TRBD2
CASTFSGSLSGELFF
TGTGCCAGTACCTTTAGCGGGAGTCTATCCGGGGAGCTGTTTTTT
>TRBJ1-5|NA|TRBV6-4|NA
CASSETQGQPQHF
TGTGCCAGCAGTGAGACTCAGGGTCAGCCCCAGCATTTT
>TRBJ2-6|NA|TRBV7-6|TRBD2
CASSSFPGLASSGANVLTF
TGTGCCAGCAGCTCCTTCCCGGGACTAGCGAGCTCTGGGGCCAACGTCCTGACTTTC
>TRBJ2-2|NA|TRBV2|NA
CASSESATGELFF
TGTGCCAGCAGTGAATCTGCCACCGGGGAGCTGTTTTTT
>TRBJ2-2|NA|TRBV9|NA
CASSPVSEPGELFF
TGTGCCAGCAGCCCTGTGTCGGAGCCCGGGGAGCTGTTTTTT
>TRBJ1-1|NA|TRBV29-1|NA
CSGVGGRITEAFF
TGCAGCGGGGTAGGAGGCAGGATCACTGAAGCTTTCTTT
>TRBJ1-4|NA|TRBV7-9|NA
CASSLGLVKGVRTNEKLFF
TGTGCCAGCAGCTTAGGATTGGTTAAGGGGGTGAGGACTAATGAAAAACTGTTTTTT
>TRBJ1-2|NA|TRBV28|NA
CASGGQIGGYTF
TGTGCCAGCGGGGGACAAATAGGTGGCTACACCTTC
>TRBJ2-2|NA|TRBV11-2|NA
CASSLDISRWDAGELFF
TGTGCCAGCAGCTTAGATATCAGTCGGTGGGACGCCGGGGAGCTGTTTTTT
>TRBJ2-7|NA|TRBV9|NA
CASSVDSSYEQYF
TGTGCCAGCAGCGTAGACAGCTCCTACGAGCAGTACTTC
>TRBJ2-3|NA|TRBV4-1|TRBD1
CASSQVGQGGDTQYF
TGCGCCAGCAGCCAAGTTGGACAGGGAGGAGATACGCAGTATTTT
>TRBJ1-1|NA|TRBV28|NA
CASSSVLPTEAFF
TGTGCCAGCAGTTCCGTTCTTCCCACTGAAGCTTTCTTT
>TRBJ1-5|NA|TRBV30|NA
CAWSVKGFGQPQHF
TGTGCCTGGAGTGTGAAAGGGTTTGGTCAGCCCCAGCATTTT
>TRBJ2-2|NA|TRBV2|NA
CASSDPGPTGELFF
TGTGCCAGCAGTGACCCGGGGCCCACCGGGGAGCTGTTTTTT
>TRBJ1-2|NA|TRBV29-1|NA
CSVGGEVNYGYTF
TGCAGCGTTGGGGGAGAAGTTAACTATGGCTACACCTTC
>TRBJ1-1|once|TRBV7-7|NA
CASSLALGTEAFF
TGTGCCAGCAGCTTAGCCCTGGGGACTGAAGCTTTCTTT
>TRBJ2-2|NA|TRBV19|TRBD1
CASSIPDRVSGELFF
TGTGCCAGTAGTATCCCCGACAGGGTCTCCGGGGAGCTGTTTTTT
>TRBJ2-5|NA|TRBV5-5|TRBD1
CASSSETGTGSPSQETQYF
TGTGCCAGCAGCTCCGAAACCGGGACAGGTTCTCCGAGCCAAGAGACCCAGTACTTC
>TRBJ1-3|few|TRBV18|TRBD1
CASSPATGSGNTIYF
TGTGCCAGCTCACCAGCGACAGGGTCTGGAAACACCATATATTTT
>TRBJ2-3|NA|TRBV5-1|NA
CASSRTGADTQYF
TGCGCCAGCAGCCGGACGGGGGCGGATACGCAGTATTTT
>TRBJ2-1|NA|TRBV18|NA
CASSPRRDEQFF
TGTGCCAGCTCACCAAGACGGGATGAGCAGTTCTTC
>TRBJ2-3|NA|TRBV30|NA
CAWGPHTDTQYF
TGTGCCTGGGGACCGCACACAGATACGCAGTATTTT
>TRBJ1-3|NA|TRBV7-6|NA
CASSLGQDGSSGNTIYF
TGTGCCAGCAGCTTAGGCCAGGACGGGAGCTCTGGAAACACCATATATTTT
>TRBJ1-2|NA|TRBV5-4|NA
CASSPRDGIYGYTF
TGTGCCAGCAGCCCGAGGGATGGGATCTATGGCTACACCTTC
>TRBJ1-2|few|TRBV20-1|NA
CSPNYGYTF
TGCAGTCCCAACTATGGCTACACCTTC
>TRBJ1-2|NA|TRBV5-4|TRBD1
CASSSPGTVGYTF
TGTGCCAGCAGCTCTCCAGGGACAGTCGGCTACACCTTC
>TRBJ1-1|NA|TRBV2|TRBD1
CARIWKGTALGAFF
TGTGCCAGAATTTGGAAGGGGACAGCCTTGGGAGCTTTCTTT
>TRBJ2-2|NA|TRBV21-1|NA
CAIYLRTGLRHGELFF
TGTGCCATCTACCTCCGGACAGGGTTAAGGCACGGGGAGCTGTTTTTT
>TRBJ1-1|few|TRBV19|NA
CASSTLGNTEAFF
TGTGCCAGTAGTACACTGGGGAACACTGAAGCTTTCTTT
>TRBJ2-2|NA|TRBV6-4|NA
CASSVKTDTGELFF
TGTGCCAGCAGTGTAAAGACGGACACCGGGGAGCTGTTTTTT
>TRBJ1-6|NA|TRBV2|NA
CASSDILGSPLHF
TGTGCCAGCAGTGACATCCTCGGGTCACCCCTCCACTTT
>TRBJ2-6|NA|TRBV5-5|NA
CASSPGTGSGANVLTF
TGTGCCAGCAGCCCCGGAACCGGGTCGGGGGCCAACGTCCTGACTTTC
>TRBJ2-5|NA|TRBV9|TRBD2
CASSAGTSGGSGEETQYF
TGTGCCAGCAGCGCCGGGACTAGCGGGGGCTCCGGGGAAGAGACCCAGTACTTC
>TRBJ2-1|NA|TRBV25-1|TRBD2
CASSELGLASYNEQFF
TGTGCCAGCAGTGAGCTTGGACTAGCATCCTACAATGAGCAGTTCTTC
>TRBJ1-2|NA|TRBV5-5|TRBD1
CASSSLEDRGSYGYTF
TGTGCCAGCAGCTCCCTCGAGGACAGGGGCTCCTATGGCTACACCTTC
>TRBJ2-7|NA|TRBV18|NA
CASSPPSRAYEQYF
TGTGCCAGCTCACCACCCTCCCGAGCTTACGAGCAGTACTTC
>TRBJ2-7|NA|TRBV9|NA
CASSVRAEPGEQYF
TGTGCCAGCAGCGTAAGGGCGGAACCGGGGGAGCAGTACTTC
>TRBJ1-2|NA|TRBV11-3|NA
CASSSGPLKGYGYTF
TGTGCCAGCAGCTCCGGCCCCCTAAAGGGCTATGGCTACACCTTC
>TRBJ1-1|NA|TRBV6-6|NA
CASSPPRSLMNTEAFF
TGTGCCAGCAGTCCCCCTCGTTCTCTCATGAACACTGAAGCTTTCTTT
>TRBJ2-7|NA|TRBV14|NA
CASSRNYEQYF
TGTGCCAGCAGCCGTAACTACGAGCAGTACTTC
>TRBJ2-5|NA|TRBV5-4|TRBD1
CASSLRQGETQYF
TGTGCCAGCAGCTTGAGACAGGGTGAGACCCAGTACTTC
>TRBJ2-1|NA|TRBV6-4|NA
CARSCSSGEFF
TGTGCCAGAAGCTGCAGTTCCGGGGAGTTCTTC
>TRBJ2-2|NA|TRBV9|NA
CASKGLGGELFF
TGTGCCAGCAAGGGCCTGGGCGGGGAGCTGTTTTTT
>TRBJ2-7|NA|TRBV7-8|NA
CASSTTVTGEQYF
TGTGCCAGCAGCACGACAGTAACGGGCGAGCAGTACTTC
>TRBJ2-3|few|TRBV18|NA
CASSLETSTDTQYF
TGTGCCAGCTCATTAGAAACTAGCACAGATACGCAGTATTTT
>TRBJ1-1|NA|TRBV6-6|NA
CASSNNGERAFF
TGTGCCAGCTCCAACAACGGGGAGCGAGCTTTCTTT
>TRBJ2-7|NA|TRBV7-2|NA
CASSPPQRDEQYF
TGTGCCAGCAGCCCCCCGCAGAGAGACGAGCAGTACTTC